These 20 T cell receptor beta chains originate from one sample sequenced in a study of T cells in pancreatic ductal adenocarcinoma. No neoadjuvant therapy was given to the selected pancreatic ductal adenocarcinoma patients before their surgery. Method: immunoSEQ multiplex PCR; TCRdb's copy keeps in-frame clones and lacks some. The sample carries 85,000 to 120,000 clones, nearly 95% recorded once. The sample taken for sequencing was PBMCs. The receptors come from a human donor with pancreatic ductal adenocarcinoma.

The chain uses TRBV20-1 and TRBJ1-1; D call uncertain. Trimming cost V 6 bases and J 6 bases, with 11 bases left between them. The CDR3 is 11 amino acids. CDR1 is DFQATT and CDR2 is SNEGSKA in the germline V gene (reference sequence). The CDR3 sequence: CSAVRGAEAFF. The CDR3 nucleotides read TGCAGTGCCGTTCGGGGTGCTGAAGCTTTCTTT.

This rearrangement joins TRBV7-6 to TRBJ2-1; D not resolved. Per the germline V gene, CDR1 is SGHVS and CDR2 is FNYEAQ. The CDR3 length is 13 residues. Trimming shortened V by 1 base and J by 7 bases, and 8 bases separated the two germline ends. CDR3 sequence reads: CASSLGTRNEQFF. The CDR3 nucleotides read TGTGCCAGCAGCTTAGGCACGAGAAATGAGCAGTTCTTC.

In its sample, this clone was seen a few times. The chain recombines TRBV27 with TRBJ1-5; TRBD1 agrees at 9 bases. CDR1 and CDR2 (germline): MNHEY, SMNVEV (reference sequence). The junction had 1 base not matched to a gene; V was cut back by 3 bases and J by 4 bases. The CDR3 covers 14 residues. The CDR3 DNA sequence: TGTGCCAGCAGTTTTGGGACAGGGAATCAGCCCCAGCATTTT. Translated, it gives CASSFGTGNQPQHF.

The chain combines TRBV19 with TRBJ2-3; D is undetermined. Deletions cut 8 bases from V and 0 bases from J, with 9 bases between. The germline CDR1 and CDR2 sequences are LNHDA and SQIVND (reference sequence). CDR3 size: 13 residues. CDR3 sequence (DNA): TGTGCCAGTTCTAGAGACAGCACAGATACGCAGTATTTT. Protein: CASSRDSTDTQYF.

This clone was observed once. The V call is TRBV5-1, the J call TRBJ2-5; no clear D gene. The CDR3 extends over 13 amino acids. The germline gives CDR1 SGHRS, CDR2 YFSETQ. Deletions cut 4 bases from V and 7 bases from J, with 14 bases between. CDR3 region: CASSPAPGGTQYF. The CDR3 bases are TGCGCCAGCAGCCCGGCCCCGGGTGGGACCCAGTACTTC.

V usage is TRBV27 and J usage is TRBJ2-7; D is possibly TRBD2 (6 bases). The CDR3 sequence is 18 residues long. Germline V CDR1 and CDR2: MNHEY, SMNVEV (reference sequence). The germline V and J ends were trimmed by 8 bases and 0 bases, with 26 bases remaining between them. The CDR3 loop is CASDLPGTPGGFSYEQYF. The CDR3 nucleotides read TGTGCCAGCGACCTCCCCGGGACGCCTGGGGGGTTCTCCTACGAGCAGTACTTC.

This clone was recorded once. The DNA of the CDR3 is TGTGCCAGCAGCTCTCAACCCCCTAGCGGGAGGGCCAGGCCCTACGAGCAGTACTTC. Its translation: CASSSQPPSGRARPYEQYF. The chain recombines TRBV7-2 with TRBJ2-7, with 12 positions matching TRBD2. Germline V gene lookup returns CDR1 SGHTA and CDR2 FQGNSA. This CDR3 comprises 19 residues. V shed 4 bases, J shed 2 bases, and the junction held 15 bases outside the gene matches.

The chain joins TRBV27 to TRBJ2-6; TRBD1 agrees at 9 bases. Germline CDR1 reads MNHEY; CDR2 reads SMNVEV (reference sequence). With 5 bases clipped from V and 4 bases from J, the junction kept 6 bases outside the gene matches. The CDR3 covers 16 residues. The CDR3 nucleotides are TGTGCCAGCAGTACGTACAGGGGGCGAGGGGCCAACGTCCTGACTTTC. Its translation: CASSTYRGRGANVLTF.

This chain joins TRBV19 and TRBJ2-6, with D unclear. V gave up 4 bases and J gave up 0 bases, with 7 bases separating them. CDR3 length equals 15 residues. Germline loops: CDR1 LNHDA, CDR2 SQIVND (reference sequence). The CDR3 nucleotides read TGTGCCAGTAGTAGGCAGAACTCTGGGGCCAACGTCCTGACTTTC. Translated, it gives CASSRQNSGANVLTF.

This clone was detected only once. The DNA of the CDR3 is TGTGCCTGGAGTGTTAGTACGCTTGGAGAGACCCAGTACTTC. It translates to CAWSVSTLGETQYF. The chain carries TRBV30 and TRBJ2-5; D is ambiguous. Per germline, CDR1 GTSNPN and CDR2 SVGIG (reference sequence). V was clipped by 0 bases and J by 4 bases, with 12 bases between them. The CDR3 contains 14 residues.

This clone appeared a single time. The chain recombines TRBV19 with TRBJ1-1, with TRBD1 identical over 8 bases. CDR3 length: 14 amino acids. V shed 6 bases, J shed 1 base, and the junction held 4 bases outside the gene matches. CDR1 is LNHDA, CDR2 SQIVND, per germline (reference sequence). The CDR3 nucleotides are TGTGCCAGTAGGATTGGACAGGGGAACACTGAAGCTTTCTTT. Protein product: CASRIGQGNTEAFF.

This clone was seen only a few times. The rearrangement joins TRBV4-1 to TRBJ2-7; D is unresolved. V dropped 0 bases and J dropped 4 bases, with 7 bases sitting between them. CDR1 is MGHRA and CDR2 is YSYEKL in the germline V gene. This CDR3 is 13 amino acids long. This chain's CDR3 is CASSQDPRYEQYF. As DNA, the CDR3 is TGCGCCAGCAGCCAAGATCCTCGGTACGAGCAGTACTTC.

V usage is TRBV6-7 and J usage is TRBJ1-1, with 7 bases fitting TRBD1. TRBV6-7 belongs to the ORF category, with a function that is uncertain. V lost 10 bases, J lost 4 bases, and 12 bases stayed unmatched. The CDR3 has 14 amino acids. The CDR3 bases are TGTGCCATCCTCAAGCCCGACAGGGCCACTGAAGCTTTCTTT. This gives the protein CAILKPDRATEAFF.

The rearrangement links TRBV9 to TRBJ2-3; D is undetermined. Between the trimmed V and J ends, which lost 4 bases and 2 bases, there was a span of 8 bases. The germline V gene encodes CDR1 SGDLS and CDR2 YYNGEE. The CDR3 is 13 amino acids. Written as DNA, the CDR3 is TGTGCCAGCAGCCCTTCCCCCACAGATACGCAGTATTTT. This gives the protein CASSPSPTDTQYF. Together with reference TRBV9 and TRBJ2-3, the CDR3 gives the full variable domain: DSGVTQTPKHLITATGQRVTLRCSPRSGDLSVYWYQQSLDQGLQFLIQYYNGEERAKGNILERFSAQQFPDLHSELNLSSLELGDSALYFCASSPSPTDTQYFGPGTRLTVL.

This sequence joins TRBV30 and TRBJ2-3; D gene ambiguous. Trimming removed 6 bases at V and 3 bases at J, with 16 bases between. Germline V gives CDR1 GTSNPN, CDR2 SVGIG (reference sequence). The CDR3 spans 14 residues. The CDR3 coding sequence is TGTGCCTGCTCCGCGCAAGCCCCTACAGATACGCAGTATTTT. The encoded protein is CACSAQAPTDTQYF.

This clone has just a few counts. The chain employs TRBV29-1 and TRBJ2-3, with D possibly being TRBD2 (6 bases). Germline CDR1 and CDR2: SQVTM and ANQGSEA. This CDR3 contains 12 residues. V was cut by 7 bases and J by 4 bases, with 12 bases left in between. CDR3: CSALGDSDTQYF. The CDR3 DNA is TGCAGCGCGCTCGGGGACTCAGATACGCAGTATTTT.

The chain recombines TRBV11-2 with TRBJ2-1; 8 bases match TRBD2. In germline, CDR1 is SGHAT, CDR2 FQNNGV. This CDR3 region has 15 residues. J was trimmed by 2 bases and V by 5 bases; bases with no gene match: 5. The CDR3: CASSIGTSPYNEQFF. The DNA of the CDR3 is TGTGCCAGCAGCATCGGGACTAGTCCCTACAATGAGCAGTTCTTC.

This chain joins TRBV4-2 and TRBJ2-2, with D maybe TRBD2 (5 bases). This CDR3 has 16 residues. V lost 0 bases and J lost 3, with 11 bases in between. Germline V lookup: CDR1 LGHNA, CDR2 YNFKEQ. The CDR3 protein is CASSQERALDTGELFF. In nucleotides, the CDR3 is TGTGCCAGCAGCCAAGAGAGGGCACTGGACACCGGGGAGCTGTTTTTT.

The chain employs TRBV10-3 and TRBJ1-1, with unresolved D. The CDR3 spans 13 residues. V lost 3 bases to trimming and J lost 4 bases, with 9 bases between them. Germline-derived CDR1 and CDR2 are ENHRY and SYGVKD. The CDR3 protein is CAISDPRITEAFF. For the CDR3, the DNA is TGTGCCATCAGTGACCCCAGAATCACTGAAGCTTTCTTT.

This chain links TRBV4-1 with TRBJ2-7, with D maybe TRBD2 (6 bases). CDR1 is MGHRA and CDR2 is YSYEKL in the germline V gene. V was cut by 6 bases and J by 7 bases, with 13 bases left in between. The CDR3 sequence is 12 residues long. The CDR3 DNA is TGCGCCAGCAGAAAGGAGGGCCAAGAGCAGTACTTC. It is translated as CASRKEGQEQYF.